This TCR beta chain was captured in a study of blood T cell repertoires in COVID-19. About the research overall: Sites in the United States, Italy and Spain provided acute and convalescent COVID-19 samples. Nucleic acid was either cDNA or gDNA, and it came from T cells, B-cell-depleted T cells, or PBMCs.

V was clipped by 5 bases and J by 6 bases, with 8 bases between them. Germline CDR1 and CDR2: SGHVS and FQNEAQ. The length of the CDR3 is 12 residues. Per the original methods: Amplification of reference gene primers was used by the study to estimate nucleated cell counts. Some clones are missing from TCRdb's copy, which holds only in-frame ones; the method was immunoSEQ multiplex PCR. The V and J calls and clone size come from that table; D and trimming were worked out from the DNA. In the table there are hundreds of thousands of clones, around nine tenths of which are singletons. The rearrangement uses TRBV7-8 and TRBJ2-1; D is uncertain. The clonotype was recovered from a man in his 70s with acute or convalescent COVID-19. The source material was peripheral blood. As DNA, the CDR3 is TGTGCCAGCAGCATTAGTGGCAATGAGCAGTTCTTC. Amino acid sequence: CASSISGNEQFF.